This T cell receptor beta chain was documented in a study of shared clonotypes between healthy human individuals (TCRdb year 2020). Turning to the overall study: A couple of women and a few men aged 18 to 49 years were included in the cohort. For each donor, CD4 naive and CD4 memory were each run on three plates, CD8 naive on two plates, and CD8 memory on one plate. The study deeply sequenced blood TCR repertoires of five healthy adults to estimate repertoire size and the extent of clonotype sharing between individuals. To increase sequencing depth and limit assay-specific biases, different laboratories used diverse techniques to prepare libraries and sequence TCR repertoires. Leukapheresis yielded between about 0.94 and 8.9 billion PBMCs per donor. Overall study results and their limits: Only blood was sampled, and tissue TCR repertoires likely differ from those in blood. Sharing across several donors was observed for approximately 5% of naive CD4, less than 4% of naive CD8, 2% to 2.5% of memory CD4, and around 0.42% of memory CD8 clonotypes. The small number of donors limited the genetic and exposure-history diversity represented. Pairwise subsampling led to the expectation that sequencing depth would affect the degree of clonotype sharing among donors. Even with the large sequencing depth, rarefaction of the sorted-subset datasets indicated that sequencing was incomplete. Larger estimated clonotype richness was generally found for naive subsets than for memory subsets. Higher generation probabilities were observed for clonotypes shared by all four sorted-subset donors than for non-shared clonotypes.

About this clone: Its specific antigen is unknown. Base qualities are not recorded, but no much larger clone differs from it by a single base.

Donors were healthy HIV-negative adults with no recently reported acute infections or vaccinations. Only Caucasian adults living in Nashville, Tennessee, USA were represented among the donors. Magnetic negative selection was used to enrich CD4+ T cells, after which naive cells were positively selected on CD45RA and the negative fraction became the memory subset. Blood was collected by leukapheresis, and PBMCs were isolated by Ficoll-Histopaque density gradient centrifugation and then cryopreserved in liquid nitrogen vapor phase. Analytical flow cytometry was used to check the purity and quantity of each magnetically sorted T cell population. Genomic DNA was isolated from each sorted fraction and quantified by UV absorbance on a Nanodrop 2000c. Using the deep immunoSEQ assay, multiplex PCR amplified TCR CDR3 regions from genomic DNA. Extracted genomic DNA from each cell subset was spread evenly across all wells of several immunoSEQ 96-well plates, with each plate serving as a replicate. For sorted subsets, each replicate PCR was loaded with approximately 190 ng genomic DNA, equivalent to approximately 33,000 T cell genomes. Purified libraries were quantified with a Qubit 3.0 fluorometer, sized on a Bioanalyzer 2100, and re-quantified with the KAPA Library Quantification kit. Each immunoSEQ 96-well plate was sequenced on its own single-read 150-cycle Illumina NextSeq 550 flow cell. The authors' analysis ran thus. Because only junctional sequences without quality scores were contained in the immunoSEQ output, filtering matching that applied to full-length reads could not be performed. Sequences were annotated with PyIR, a Python wrapper for IgBLAST v1.9, using IMGT germline references to assign V/J genes and CDR3. Reads were filtered out if the reads had weak V/J assignments (E-value above 1e-6), no CDR3, stop codons, out-of-frame junctions, or ambiguous translated residues. V3J clonotypes were defined as sequences sharing the same inferred V gene, J gene, and CDR3 amino acid sequence. Percentage overlap between repertoires was calculated by dividing the number of shared unique clonotypes by the size of the smaller repertoire. RTK rarefaction, the Chao1 estimator, and Recon v2.1 estimates of unobserved clonotypes were used to assess repertoire richness. OLGA was used to compute generation probabilities for all TCRbeta clonotypes that the gDNA method yielded from a few donors. The table was pulled from immuneACCESS by TCRdb, which kept in-frame rearrangements only. Such tables lose some clones; where checked, under half of the loss comes from unresolved V genes, and the rest has no known cause. V, J and clone size derive from that table, while D and trimming were established from the DNA sequence. The sample table holds more than 2,000,000 clones, of which approximately 93% were seen once. 0.39% of the sample is in the top ten clones.

The TCR sequence derives from a man aged 18 to 30 in good health. Some clones in this sample may be carry-over from other donors' samples. Sequencing was performed on naive CD4+ T cells from PBMCs. In the paper's terms, the cell subset or site label means: CD45RA+ positively selected.

The DNA reads as follows: TGTGCCAGCAGTTTCGGGGCGGCAGGGGATGAAAAACTGTTTTTT. Its protein is CASSFGAAGDEKLFF. The rearrangement combines TRBV28 with TRBJ1-4; tentative D gene TRBD1, with 6 bases matching. The germline ends are 14 bases apart after V is trimmed by 3 bases and J by 6 bases. CDR1 and CDR2, looked up from the germline V gene, are MDHEN and SYDVKM. The CDR3 runs 15 residues from the cysteine to the phenylalanine. Here the CDR3 DNA is all that survives: 45 bases in frame from base 1.